The clone carrying this T cell receptor beta chain was counted between two and nine times. The antigen is undetermined. Amplified regions were TCR beta CDR3 sequences from RNA transcripts. First-round RT-PCR targeting the TCR CDR3 was performed with the HTBI primer set. Using its own MiXCR run on the multiplex PCR reads, TCRdb lists one record per CDR3 protein. The table lists 550,000 to 650,000 distinct CDR3 sequences, 12% to 15% of them singletons, with about 15% in the top ten. The record originates from a study of T cells in Graves' hyperthyroidism and ophthalmopathy. Study-level results: For ophthalmopathy, model prediction preceded onset by a median roughly 6.2 months.

The germline V gene has CDR1 LNHDA and CDR2 SQIVND (reference sequence). This CDR3 is 15 amino acids long. V dropped 3 bases and J dropped 4; count of bases not matched to a gene: 3. The clonotype originates from a middle-aged woman with Graves' hyperthyroidism. V and J are TRBV19 and TRBJ1-5, with 10 nucleotides matching TRBD1. Sequenced sample: blood. CDR3: CASSMRDRGNQPQHF. The CDR3, as DNA: TGTGCCAGTAGTATGCGGGACAGGGGAAATCAGCCCCAGCATTTT.